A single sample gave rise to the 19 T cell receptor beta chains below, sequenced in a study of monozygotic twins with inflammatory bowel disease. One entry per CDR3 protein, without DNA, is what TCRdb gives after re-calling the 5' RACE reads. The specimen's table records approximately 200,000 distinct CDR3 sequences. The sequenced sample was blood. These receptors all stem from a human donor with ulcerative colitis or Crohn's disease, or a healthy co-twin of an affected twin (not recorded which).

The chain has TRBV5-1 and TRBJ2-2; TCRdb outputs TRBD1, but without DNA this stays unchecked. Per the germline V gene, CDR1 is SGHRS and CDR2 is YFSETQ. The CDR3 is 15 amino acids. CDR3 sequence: CASSLEGLAGRELFF.

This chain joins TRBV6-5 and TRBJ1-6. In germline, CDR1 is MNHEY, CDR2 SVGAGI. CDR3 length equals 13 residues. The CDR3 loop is CASSKLDRAEIHF.

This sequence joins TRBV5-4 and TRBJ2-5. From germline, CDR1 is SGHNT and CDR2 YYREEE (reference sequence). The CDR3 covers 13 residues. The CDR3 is CASSLTGPGTQYF.

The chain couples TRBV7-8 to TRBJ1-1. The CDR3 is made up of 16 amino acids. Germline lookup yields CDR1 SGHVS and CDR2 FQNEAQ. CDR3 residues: CASSFEVPLMNTEAFF.

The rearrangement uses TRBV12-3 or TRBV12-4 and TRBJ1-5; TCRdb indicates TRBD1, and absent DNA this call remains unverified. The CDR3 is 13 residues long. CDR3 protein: CASREGGKQPQHF.

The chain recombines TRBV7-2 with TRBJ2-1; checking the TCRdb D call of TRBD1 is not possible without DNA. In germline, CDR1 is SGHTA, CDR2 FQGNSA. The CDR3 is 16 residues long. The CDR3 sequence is CASSLNHGGRGNEQFF.

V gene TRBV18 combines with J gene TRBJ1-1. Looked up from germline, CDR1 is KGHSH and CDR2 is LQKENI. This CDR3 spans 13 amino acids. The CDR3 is CASSPRREVEAFF.

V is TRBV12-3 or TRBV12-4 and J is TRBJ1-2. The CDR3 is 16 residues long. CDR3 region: CASSNRGLPSAGGYTF.

The CDR3 protein is CASSLGPEPVLQETQYF. The chain uses TRBV12-3 or TRBV12-4 and TRBJ2-5. The CDR3 runs 17 residues.

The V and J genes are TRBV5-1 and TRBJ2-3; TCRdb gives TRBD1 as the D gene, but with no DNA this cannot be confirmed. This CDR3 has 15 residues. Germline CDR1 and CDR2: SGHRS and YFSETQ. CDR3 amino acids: CASSRPRQGEDTQYF.

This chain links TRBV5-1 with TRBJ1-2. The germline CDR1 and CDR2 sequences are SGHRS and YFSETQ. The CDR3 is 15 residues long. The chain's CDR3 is CASSFEQGPLNGYTF.

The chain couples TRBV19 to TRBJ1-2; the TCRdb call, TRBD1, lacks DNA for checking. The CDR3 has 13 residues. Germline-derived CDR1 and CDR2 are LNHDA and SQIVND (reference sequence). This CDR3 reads CASSMGQEIGYTF.

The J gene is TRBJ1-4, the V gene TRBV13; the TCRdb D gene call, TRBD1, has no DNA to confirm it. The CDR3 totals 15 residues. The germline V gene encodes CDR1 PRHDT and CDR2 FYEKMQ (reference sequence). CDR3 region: CASSSQGAGSEKLFF.

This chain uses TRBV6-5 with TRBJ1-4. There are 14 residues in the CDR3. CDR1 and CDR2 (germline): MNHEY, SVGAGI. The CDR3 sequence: CASSYNGRSEKLFF.

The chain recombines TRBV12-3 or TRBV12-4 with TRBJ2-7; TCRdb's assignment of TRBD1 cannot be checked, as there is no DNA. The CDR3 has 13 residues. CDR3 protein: CASSFGTGDEQYF.

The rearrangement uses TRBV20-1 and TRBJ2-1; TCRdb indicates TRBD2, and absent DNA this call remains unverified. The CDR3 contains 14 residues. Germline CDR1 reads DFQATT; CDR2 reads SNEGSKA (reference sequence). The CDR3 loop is CSARVSGALNEQFF.

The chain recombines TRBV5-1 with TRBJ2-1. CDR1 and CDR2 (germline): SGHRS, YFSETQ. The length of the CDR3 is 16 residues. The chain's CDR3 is CASSLDQGRTYNEQFF.

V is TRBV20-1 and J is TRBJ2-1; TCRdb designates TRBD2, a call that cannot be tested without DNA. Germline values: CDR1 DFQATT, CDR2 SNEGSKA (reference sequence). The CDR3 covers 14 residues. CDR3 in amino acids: CSANSGGAGNEQFF.

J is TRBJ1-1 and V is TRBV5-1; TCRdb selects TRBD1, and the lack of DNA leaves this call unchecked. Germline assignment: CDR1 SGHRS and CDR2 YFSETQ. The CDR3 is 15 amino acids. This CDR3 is CASSLLTGGGTEAFF.